The TCR beta chain under discussion was sequenced for a study of shared clonotypes between healthy human individuals. Study-wide results and caveats: Incompleteness in sorted-subset sequencing, despite large depth, was shown by rarefaction.

As defined, naive CD8 cells were CD45RO-negative and positively selected for CCR7, with terminally differentiated effector memory CD45RA+ cells excluded. Germline V lookup: CDR1 SGHTA, CDR2 FQGTGA. The CDR3 is made up of 14 amino acids. V lost 5 bases to trimming and J lost 5 bases, with 12 bases between them. This table comes from immunoSEQ multiplex PCR, and its TCRdb copy is limited to in-frame clones, with some not included. The table records around 2,100,000 clones, about 95% of them present only once. As concerns this clone: Its antigen is still unknown.

The TCR was taken from a man younger than 35 in good health. The specimen sequenced was naive CD8+ T cells sorted from blood. This chain connects TRBV7-3 to TRBJ2-2; D is possibly TRBD2 (6 bases). CDR3 sequence (DNA): TGTGCCAGCAGCCCCACCAGCGGGACCGGGGAGCTGTTTTTT. Residues: CASSPTSGTGELFF.